Below, 14 T cell receptor beta chains from the same sample are listed, as sequenced in a study of brain T cells in children with intractable seizures. Sequenced by immunoSEQ multiplex PCR; TCRdb stores in-frame clones only, minus some. The sample contains about 80,000 clones, about 93% of which appear only once. The source material was peripheral blood, sampled at surgery. Receptors were obtained from a girl aged 2-10 years with Rasmussen encephalitis and intractable seizures.

The chain employs TRBV30 and TRBJ1-1; 8 bases are a match to TRBD1. The CDR3 length is 14 residues. Germline trimming cut 5 bases from V and 0 bases from J; bases unmatched to any gene: 5. Germline assignment: CDR1 GTSNPN and CDR2 SVGIG (reference sequence). CDR3 coding DNA: TGTGCCTGGCAGGGGGCGCGGATGAACACTGAAGCTTTCTTT. As protein: CAWQGARMNTEAFF.

The genes are TRBV7-8 and TRBJ2-3, with D unresolved. Germline V gene data show CDR1 as SGHVS and CDR2 as FQNEAQ. The CDR3 consists of 11 residues. Trimming cost V 7 bases and J 2 bases, with 4 bases left between them. The CDR3 region has the DNA TGTGCCAGCATATCCACAGATACGCAGTATTTT. This translates into CASISTDTQYF.

The chain employs TRBV7-2 and TRBJ1-2; TRBD1 agrees at 12 bases. Trimming cost V 8 bases and J 8 bases; bases outside gene matches: 12. CDR1 and CDR2 (germline): SGHTA, FQGNSA. The CDR3 extends over 15 amino acids. CDR3 amino acids: CASLRDRGRSDGYTF. The CDR3 DNA follows: TGTGCCAGCCTCCGGGACAGGGGGCGCTCGGACGGCTACACCTTC.

This sequence joins TRBV7-8 and TRBJ2-7; 7 nucleotides line up with TRBD1. Looked up from germline, CDR1 is SGHVS and CDR2 is FQNEAQ. The CDR3 is 19 residues long. With V trimmed by 4 bases and J by 2 bases, 20 bases remained unmatched. The CDR3 region is CASSYSPTGAAARTYEQYF. The CDR3 coding sequence is TGTGCCAGCAGCTACTCACCAACAGGGGCCGCGGCGAGGACCTACGAGCAGTACTTC.

The chain is built from TRBV7-9 and TRBJ2-4; tentatively, D is TRBD2 (5 bases). V was cut by 6 bases and J by 8 bases, with 14 bases left in between. The germline gives CDR1 SEHNR, CDR2 FQNEAQ (reference sequence). This CDR3 contains 13 residues. CDR3 region: CASSKAGMDIQYF. In DNA, the CDR3 is TGTGCCAGCAGTAAAGCCGGGATGGACATTCAGTACTTC.

CDR3 in DNA: TGTGCCAGCAGCCGAGGGGTCCAGGGCTCTTCCGAGCAGTACTTC. Encoded protein: CASSRGVQGSSEQYF. This chain connects TRBV7-8 to TRBJ2-7; D is possibly TRBD1 or TRBD2 (5 bases each). Germline loops: CDR1 SGHVS, CDR2 FQNEAQ. This CDR3 has 15 residues. V dropped 5 bases and J dropped 6 bases, with 20 bases sitting between them.

This chain links TRBV28 with TRBJ2-7, with a tentative D call TRBD2 (5 bases). V lost 5 bases, J lost 3 bases, and 14 bases lay in between. The CDR3 runs to 14 residues. Germline values: CDR1 MDHEN, CDR2 SYDVKM. This chain's CDR3 is CASSPSGVYYEQYF. CDR3 sequence (DNA): TGTGCCAGCAGTCCCAGCGGCGTCTACTACGAGCAGTACTTC.

The chain couples TRBV27 to TRBJ2-2; D might be TRBD2 (6 bases). The CDR3 consists of 16 residues. V lost 3 bases, J lost 5 bases, and 16 bases lay in between. The V gene's germline CDR1 is MNHEY and CDR2 SMNVEV (reference sequence). The CDR3 loop reads CASSLDGLLATGELFF. CDR3 DNA sequence: TGTGCCAGCAGTTTGGATGGGTTACTAGCAACCGGGGAGCTGTTTTTT.

The V gene is TRBV7-9, the J gene TRBJ2-7, with 8 positions matching TRBD1. V was pared by 3 bases and J by 2 bases, with 3 bases of the junction left unmatched. The CDR3 is 14 amino acids. CDR1 and CDR2 from the germline V gene are SEHNR and FQNEAQ (reference sequence). CDR3 residues: CASSFDRGAYEQYF. The CDR3 DNA is TGTGCCAGCAGCTTTGACAGGGGAGCCTACGAGCAGTACTTC.

The rearrangement links TRBV6-5 to TRBJ2-1; 11 bases fit TRBD2. The CDR3 has 15 residues. Germline CDR1 MNHEY, CDR2 SVGAGI. After removal of 10 bases from V and 9 bases from J, the junction contained 14 bases not matched to a gene. CDR3 residues: CATKLAGEVLGEQFF. CDR3 coding DNA: TGTGCCACCAAACTAGCGGGAGAGGTATTGGGTGAGCAGTTCTTC.

The chain joins TRBV6-1 to TRBJ2-3; no firm D call. Trimming removed 2 bases from V and 9 bases from J, with 9 bases in between. CDR3 size: 12 residues. From germline, CDR1 is MNHNS and CDR2 SASEGT. CDR3 region: CASSELQRTQYF. CDR3 DNA sequence: TGTGCCAGCAGTGAACTGCAACGGACGCAGTATTTT.

V usage is TRBV2 and J usage is TRBJ2-6, with a weak D call TRBD2 (5 bases). CDR3 size: 16 residues. The ends were cut back, 0 bases at V and 3 bases at J, with 9 bases in the middle. Germline CDR1 and CDR2: SNHLY and FYNNEI. The DNA for the CDR3 is TGTGCCAGCAGTGAAGCGCGGGCAAGTGGGGCCAACGTCCTGACTTTC. It specifies CASSEARASGANVLTF.

The V gene is TRBV11-2, the J gene TRBJ1-1; the D gene is possibly TRBD1 (5 bases). Germline CDR1 reads SGHAT; CDR2 reads FQNNGV. Trimming took off 0 bases at V and 10 bases at J, with 15 bases between the two ends. This CDR3 has 14 residues. CDR3 residues: CASSLDIRGVGAFF. In nucleotides, the CDR3 is TGTGCCAGCAGCTTAGATATCCGGGGCGTTGGAGCTTTCTTT. The complete variable domain, with remaining parts taken from reference TRBV11-2 and TRBJ1-1, reads EAGVAQSPRYKIIEKRQSVAFWCNPISGHATLYWYQQILGQGPKLLIQFQNNGVVDDSQLPKDRFSAERLKGVDSTLKIQPAKLEDSAVYLCASSLDIRGVGAFFGQGTRLTVV.

This chain joins TRBV15 and TRBJ1-1, with TRBD1 matching over 7 bases. J was trimmed by 5 bases and V by 0 bases; bases with no gene match: 9. The CDR3 contains 16 residues. Germline V gene sequence: CDR1 LNHNV, CDR2 YYDKDF (reference sequence). CDR3 region: CATSRDYDRVGTEAFF. CDR3 DNA: TGTGCCACCAGCAGAGATTACGACAGGGTCGGAACTGAAGCTTTCTTT.